This T cell receptor beta chain was obtained from a study of PD-L1 blockade in urothelial cancer. Overall study: Analyses were performed on blood at 3 weeks after treatment start (the second dose) and at 6 weeks. Among blood samples, the median T cell count was about 130,000.

Study-wide points: Greater 3-week expansion of tumor-associated blood clones was recorded for durable-benefit patients. Lower than median blood TCR clonality before treatment predicted better survival.

Concerning this clone itself: Its antigen is undetermined. Within the sample, other DNA sequences also encode this same CDR3.

TCRdb's table, derived via immunoSEQ multiplex PCR, lists solely in-frame clones and lacks some. The profile shows approximately 83,000 clones, over 80% of them singletons. There are 15 residues in the CDR3. Germline values: CDR1 SEHNR, CDR2 FQNEAQ (reference sequence). Trimming took 0 bases from V and 3 from J; bases not matched to a gene: 3. Regarding time point: peripheral blood 6 weeks after treatment start. The TCR was taken from a man in his sixties or seventies with urothelial cancer. This chain uses TRBV7-9 with TRBJ2-5; 8 nucleotides line up with TRBD1. This material consisted of PBMCs, taken around atezolizumab (anti-PD-L1) treatment. The DNA of the CDR3 is TGTGCCAGCAGCTTAGCATCAGGGGGCGAAGAGACCCAGTACTTC. Translated: CASSLASGGEETQYF. The full variable domain, its missing parts supplied by reference TRBV7-9 and TRBJ2-5, is DTGVSQNPRHKITKRGQNVTFRCDPISEHNRLYWYRQTLGQGPEFLTYFQNEAQLEKSRLLSDRFSAERPKGSFSTLEIQRTEQGDSAMYLCASSLASGGEETQYFGPGTRLLVL.